The entry that follows covers one T cell receptor (beta chain) sequence. Trimming pared 2 bases from V and 0 bases from J, leaving 8 bases between. The CDR3 has 15 residues. This entry is derived from a study of response to subunit inactivated influenza vaccine. TCRdb processed the RT-PCR reads anew with MiXCR; each CDR3 protein has one entry. The sample gives 500,000 to 600,000 distinct CDR3 sequences, around 15% of which show up once; 8.5% to 14% is in the top ten. The receptor's source is a man in his fifties or sixties who received an inactivated influenza vaccine. The chain links TRBV12-3 or TRBV12-4 to TRBJ2-1; the D gene is possibly TRBD2 (6 bases). This material consisted of PBMCs from blood, taken roughly 13 days after vaccination. CDR3 bases: TGTGCCAGCAGTTTATCTAGCGACTCCTACAATGAGCAGTTCTTC. Protein sequence: CASSLSSDSYNEQFF.